Described below is a single T cell receptor (beta chain) sequence and its context. This specimen comes from a study of blood T cell repertoires in COVID-19. Assay used: immunoSEQ multiplex PCR; TCRdb lists only in-frame clones, some missing. This table holds 320,000 or so clones, 85% found once. The study assigned cohorts using participant-reported clinical history. V was cut by 0 bases and J by 0 bases, with 8 bases left in between. CDR3 length: 16 residues. Germline V gives CDR1 PRHDT, CDR2 FYEKMQ (reference sequence). The chain combines TRBV13 with TRBJ1-4; D not certain. The sample was PBMCs or T cells enriched from blood (not recorded which). This sequence was found in a woman in her twenties or thirties who had been exposed to COVID-19. The CDR3 sequence is CASSLGESATNEKLFF. CDR3 nucleotides: TGTGCCAGCAGCTTAGGGGAGAGTGCAACTAATGAAAAACTGTTTTTT.